This T cell receptor (beta chain) was identified during a study of response to subunit inactivated influenza vaccine. Germline trimming cut 5 bases from V and 6 bases from J; bases unmatched to any gene: 11. The CDR3 runs 16 residues. The germline V gene has CDR1 SGHRS and CDR2 YFSETQ. This clonotype was observed at least ten times. Via MiXCR, TCRdb re-called the RT-PCR reads, giving one row per CDR3 protein. The sample has about 240,000 distinct CDR3 sequences, roughly an eighth seen once. This sequence was found in a man in his fifties who received an inactivated influenza vaccine. This specimen was non-naive T cells sorted from PBMCs, taken 14 to 15 days before vaccination. V is TRBV5-1 and J is TRBJ1-2; TRBD1 matches 12 bases. CDR3 residues: CASRHGTGGAINGYTF. The CDR3 DNA is TGCGCCAGCAGACATGGGACAGGGGGCGCGATTAATGGCTACACCTTC.